Given below is one T cell receptor beta chain in context. As yet, its antigen is unknown. Trimming took off 4 bases at V and 1 base at J, with 14 bases between the two ends. There are 16 residues in the CDR3. Germline CDR1 KGHDR, CDR2 SFDVKD. TCRdb called the 5' RACE reads again in MiXCR, with one record for every CDR3 protein. The sample includes more than 350,000 distinct CDR3 sequences, around 10% of them seen just once. The data belong to a study of T cells after yellow fever vaccination. Whole-study findings and limits: Within FACS-sorted repertoires, abundant clonotypes contaminating from the bulk population could be present.

This TCR was recovered from a young man who received the YFV17D yellow fever vaccine. Material: PBMCs, obtained on the day of the first yellow fever vaccination. The chain has TRBV24-1 and TRBJ2-3; maybe TRBD1 (5 bases). The CDR3 sequence is CATSDPRVLGTDTQYF. For the CDR3, the DNA is TGTGCCACCAGTGACCCCAGGGTGTTGGGCACAGATACGCAGTATTTT.